The 29 T cell receptor beta chains reported below all come from one sample, sequenced in a study of beta chain features in type 1 diabetes. Reverse transcribing all isolated RNA meant expressed TCRB transcripts were sequenced. Clones were sequenced by immunoSEQ multiplex PCR, and TCRdb holds only the in-frame ones, with some missing. Here the sample spans 600,000 to 700,000 clones, approximately 13% being singletons. Notes on the study in general: People with Type 1 diabetes carried modestly yet significantly shorter TCRB CDR3s in all four CD4+ subsets.

No antigens are known for them. The source material was naive CD4+ T cells from blood. These receptors originate from a man aged 25-45 years with type 1 diabetes.

In DNA form, the CDR3 reads TGTGCCAGCAGTTTATTTTCCCGGATTAAGGGGGATACGCAGTATTTT. It translates to CASSLFSRIKGDTQYF. This rearrangement joins TRBV27 to TRBJ2-3; the D gene is possibly TRBD1 (5 bases). The germline CDR1 and CDR2 sequences are MNHEY and SMNVEV (reference sequence). CDR3 length: 16 residues. Deletions cut 1 base from V and 6 bases from J, with 17 bases between.

The chain carries TRBV5-1 and TRBJ2-7; maybe TRBD1 (5 bases). The V and J ends lost 1 base and 5 bases respectively, with 13 bases between them. CDR3 length: 14 amino acids. Germline loops: CDR1 SGHRS, CDR2 YFSETQ. CDR3 region: CASSLIGRVHEQYF. For the CDR3, the DNA is TGCGCCAGCAGCTTGATCGGCAGGGTCCACGAGCAGTACTTC.

This clone has a handful of counts. The rearrangement links TRBV5-5 to TRBJ1-2; D is unclear. CDR1 and CDR2 (germline): SGHKS, YYEKEE (reference sequence). V lost 0 bases to trimming and J lost 6 bases, with 15 bases between them. The CDR3 covers 15 residues. The CDR3 sequence: CASSLVPEGLHGYTF. Here the CDR3 DNA reads TGTGCCAGCAGCTTGGTTCCAGAAGGGCTCCATGGCTACACCTTC.

This chain links TRBV7-9 with TRBJ2-3, with D possibly being TRBD1 (6 bases). Germline loops: CDR1 SEHNR, CDR2 FQNEAQ (reference sequence). This CDR3 is 17 amino acids long. The V end lost 2 bases, the J end lost 3 bases, and 18 bases lay between the germline ends. The CDR3 DNA reads TGTGCCAGCAGCTTAACAGGGCAGAGCTTGTCAACAGATACGCAGTATTTT. Its protein product is CASSLTGQSLSTDTQYF.

This clone was seen more than once but under ten times. The chain carries TRBV6-6 and TRBJ2-7, with 7 bases matching TRBD1. CDR1 is MNHNY, CDR2 SVGAGI, per germline (reference sequence). The CDR3 is 15 amino acids. V dropped 8 bases and J dropped 0; count of bases not matched to a gene: 10. The CDR3 loop reads CASGPLGQSSYEQYF. CDR3 nucleotides: TGTGCCAGCGGACCGTTGGGACAGAGCTCCTACGAGCAGTACTTC.

This rearrangement joins TRBV18 to TRBJ2-5; 8 bases map to TRBD1. The junction had 4 bases not matched to a gene; V was cut back by 7 bases and J by 3 bases. From germline, CDR1 is KGHSH and CDR2 LQKENI. The CDR3 covers 13 residues. CDR3 in DNA: TGTGCCAGCTTAGCGACAGGGGAAGAGACCCAGTACTTC. It specifies CASLATGEETQYF.

This clone was observed a few times. This chain uses TRBV2 with TRBJ1-5; D perhaps matches TRBD1 (5 bases). CDR3 length: 12 residues. Trimming took 6 bases from V and 6 from J, leaving 9 bases between them. The germline CDR1 and CDR2 sequences are SNHLY and FYNNEI. CDR3 region: CASRGGGQPQHF. The CDR3 nucleotides read TGTGCCAGCAGGGGGGGTGGTCAGCCCCAGCATTTT.

This chain links TRBV28 with TRBJ2-7, with a possible D match to TRBD1 (5 bases). Germline CDR1 MDHEN, CDR2 SYDVKM. This CDR3 comprises 13 residues. Trimming pared 5 bases from V and 2 bases from J, leaving 10 bases between. The CDR3 DNA reads as TGTGCCAGCAGTCCTTACAGGCCCTACGAGCAGTACTTC. Its protein is CASSPYRPYEQYF. Full variable domain (outside the CDR3, taken from reference TRBV28 and TRBJ2-7): DVKVTQSSRYLVKRTGEKVFLECVQDMDHENMFWYRQDPGLGLRLIYFSYDVKMKEKGDIPEGYSVSREKKERFSLILESASTNQTSMYLCASSPYRPYEQYFGPGTRLTVT.

This clone came up a few times. This chain links TRBV7-3 with TRBJ2-5; D uncertain. The V gene lost 4 bases and the J gene lost 4 bases, with 10 bases spanning the gap. This CDR3 spans 13 amino acids. Per the germline V gene, CDR1 is SGHTA and CDR2 is FQGTGA. The CDR3 DNA sequence: TGTGCCAGCAGCTCCCCGTCGGGAGAGACCCAGTACTTC. The encoded protein is CASSSPSGETQYF.

This clone showed up just a few times. The V gene is TRBV5-1, the J gene TRBJ2-3, with TRBD1 identical over 8 bases. After removal of 4 bases from V and 1 base from J, the junction contained 5 bases not matched to a gene. The CDR3 contains 15 residues. Per germline, CDR1 SGHRS and CDR2 YFSETQ. CDR3 region: CASSPPTGGTDTQYF. CDR3 in DNA: TGCGCCAGCAGCCCCCCGACAGGGGGCACAGATACGCAGTATTTT.

The chain joins TRBV30 to TRBJ2-7; TRBD1 is a possible D gene (6 bases). This CDR3 has 13 residues. CDR1 GTSNPN and CDR2 SVGIG come from the germline V gene (reference sequence). With 1 base removed from V and 1 base from J, the gap between germline ends came to 8 bases. DNA of the CDR3: TGTGCCTGGAGTGCCGACAGGTCCTACGAGCAGTACTTC. Encoded protein: CAWSADRSYEQYF.

In its sample, this clone was seen a few times. This chain uses TRBV2 with TRBJ1-4; D unclear. The CDR3 covers 10 residues. The V gene's germline CDR1 is SNHLY and CDR2 FYNNEI. V lost 7 bases and J lost 8, with 5 bases in between. As DNA, the CDR3 is TGTGCCAGCATCGGGGAAAAACTGTTTTTT. Its protein product is CASIGEKLFF.

This chain joins TRBV11-2 and TRBJ1-2; 8 nucleotides align to TRBD1. Germline CDR1 is SGHAT and CDR2 is FQNNGV. V lost 4 bases, J lost 2 bases, and 12 bases stayed unmatched. The CDR3 is 17 amino acids. In DNA form, the CDR3 reads TGTGCCAGCAGCTCCATCCCCGGGACAGGAGTCAACTATGGCTACACCTTC. Translation: CASSSIPGTGVNYGYTF.

The sample holds a few counts of this clone. CDR3 residues: CASSDPRREETQYF. For the CDR3, the DNA is TGTGCCAGCAGTGATCCCAGGCGGGAAGAGACCCAGTACTTC. The chain combines TRBV25-1 with TRBJ2-5; a possible D gene is TRBD2 (5 bases). Trimming removed 3 bases at V and 3 bases at J, with 11 bases between. The germline CDR1 and CDR2 sequences are MGHDK and SYGVNS. This CDR3 spans 14 amino acids.

The chain combines TRBV6-5 with TRBJ1-1; perhaps TRBD1 as D (5 bases). Germline V gene sequence: CDR1 MNHEY, CDR2 SVGAGI. The length of the CDR3 is 15 residues. The germline V and J ends were trimmed by 5 bases and 0 bases, with 13 bases remaining between them. The CDR3 loop reads CASSPGTGMNTEAFF. The CDR3, as DNA: TGTGCCAGCAGTCCCGGGACGGGCATGAACACTGAAGCTTTCTTT.

CDR3: CASSVGAEQSTDTQYF. For the CDR3, the DNA is TGTGCCAGCAGCGTAGGAGCGGAGCAAAGCACAGATACGCAGTATTTT. V is TRBV9 and J is TRBJ2-3; a weak D match, TRBD2 (5 bases). The CDR3 extends over 16 amino acids. With 0 bases removed from V and 0 bases from J, the gap between germline ends came to 11 bases. Germline V CDR1 and CDR2: SGDLS, YYNGEE. The whole variable domain, filled in from reference TRBV9 and TRBJ2-3, reads DSGVTQTPKHLITATGQRVTLRCSPRSGDLSVYWYQQSLDQGLQFLIQYYNGEERAKGNILERFSAQQFPDLHSELNLSSLELGDSALYFCASSVGAEQSTDTQYFGPGTRLTVL.

The V and J genes are TRBV11-3 and TRBJ2-3, with D uncertain. Between the trimmed V and J ends, which lost 7 bases and 1 base, there was a span of 12 bases. Germline CDR1 and CDR2: SGHNT and YENEEA. This CDR3 contains 14 residues. CDR3 DNA sequence: TGTGCCAGCACCCTAAGCAGGCGCACAGATACGCAGTATTTT. It yields the protein CASTLSRRTDTQYF.

The V gene is TRBV4-2, the J gene TRBJ2-1; 7 bases are shared with TRBD1. Germline assignment: CDR1 LGHNA and CDR2 YNFKEQ. V was clipped by 1 base and J by 0 bases; unmatched bases: 18. The length of the CDR3 is 21 residues. The CDR3: CASSQARGRRGIESSYNEQFF. The DNA of the CDR3 is TGTGCCAGCAGCCAAGCCCGAGGGCGCAGGGGGATCGAAAGCTCCTACAATGAGCAGTTCTTC.

This clone has more than one count but fewer than ten. The genes are TRBV7-9 and TRBJ2-7; D uncertain. CDR1 is SEHNR, CDR2 FQNEAQ, per germline (reference sequence). The CDR3 runs 14 residues. V was shortened by 5 bases and J by 0 bases, with 11 bases between the two germline ends. CDR3 DNA sequence: TGTGCCAGCAGCGTTGAAGGGAACTCCTACGAGCAGTACTTC. Translated: CASSVEGNSYEQYF.

To note about this clone: The same CDR3 can be traced to other DNA sequences in this sample. This sequence joins TRBV2 and TRBJ1-2, with D perhaps matching TRBD1 (6 bases). V dropped 3 bases and J dropped 4 bases, with 9 bases sitting between them. The CDR3 covers 13 residues. From germline, CDR1 is SNHLY and CDR2 FYNNEI. CDR3 DNA: TGTGCCAGCAGTGAGCAAGGGGGCTATGGCTACACCTTC. Translated: CASSEQGGYGYTF.

The V and J genes are TRBV28 and TRBJ2-7; D is unclear. The germline CDR1 and CDR2 sequences are MDHEN and SYDVKM. V was pared by 8 bases and J by 1 base, with 9 bases between. This CDR3 region has 12 residues. CDR3 nucleotide sequence: TGTGCCAGCCTCCCCGAGTCCTACGAGCAGTACTTC. Translation: CASLPESYEQYF.

This sequence joins TRBV6-5 and TRBJ1-5; D is ambiguous. The germline CDR1 and CDR2 sequences are MNHEY and SVGAGI. V shed 4 bases and J shed 1 base, with 8 bases lying between them. This CDR3 spans 14 amino acids. CDR3 DNA sequence: TGTGCCAGCAGTTTGGAATACAGCAATCAGCCCCAGCATTTT. Translated: CASSLEYSNQPQHF.

This clone was observed a few times. J is TRBJ2-1 and V is TRBV5-4; 8 bases are shared with TRBD1. The CDR3 is 14 residues long. Germline CDR1 SGHNT, CDR2 YYREEE (reference sequence). V lost 4 bases, J lost 5 bases, and 5 bases stayed unmatched. Here the CDR3 DNA reads TGTGCCAGCAGCGGACAGGGTGGAAACAATGAGCAGTTCTTC. As protein: CASSGQGGNNEQFF.

This clone was seen only a few times. V usage is TRBV4-3 and J usage is TRBJ2-1; D not certain. This CDR3 region has 15 residues. The ends were cut back, 4 bases at V and 0 bases at J, with 10 bases in the middle. Germline CDR1 is LGHNA and CDR2 is YSLEER. The CDR3 spells CASSPEISSYNEQFF. The CDR3, as DNA: TGCGCCAGCAGCCCCGAAATCAGCTCCTACAATGAGCAGTTCTTC.

V and J are TRBV19 and TRBJ2-1, with no clear D. This CDR3 has 14 residues. Germline CDR1 and CDR2: LNHDA and SQIVND (reference sequence). Trimming shortened V by 5 bases and J by 0 bases, and 8 bases separated the two germline ends. CDR3 in DNA: TGTGCCAGTAGTCCTCCTAGCTCCTACAATGAGCAGTTCTTC. Its translation: CASSPPSSYNEQFF.

The CDR3 protein is CASLARTTNEKLFF. For the CDR3, the DNA is TGTGCCAGTCTAGCGCGAACAACTAATGAAAAACTGTTTTTT. The chain is built from TRBV2 and TRBJ1-4, with unresolved D. Germline CDR1 is SNHLY and CDR2 is FYNNEI. V was clipped by 9 bases and J by 0 bases, with 11 bases between them. This CDR3 spans 14 amino acids.

On this clone itself: The sample holds other DNA sequences that translate to the same CDR3. The chain has TRBV18 and TRBJ2-7; 9 positions agree with TRBD1. The CDR3 loop spans 15 amino acids. The V segment lost 3 bases and the J segment 1 base; nucleotides outside the gene matches: 4. CDR1 is KGHSH, CDR2 LQKENI, per germline. The CDR3, as DNA: TGTGCCAGCTCACCGCCGGGACAGGGATCCTACGAGCAGTACTTC. This sequence encodes CASSPPGQGSYEQYF.

The chain combines TRBV4-2 with TRBJ2-1, with D possibly being TRBD1 (5 bases). Trimming took 4 bases from V and 3 from J, leaving 13 bases between them. CDR1 and CDR2 (germline): LGHNA, YNFKEQ. The CDR3 consists of 15 residues. CDR3 region: CASSLAGAIYNEQFF. The CDR3 DNA reads TGTGCCAGCAGCCTAGCTGGGGCCATCTACAATGAGCAGTTCTTC.

This clone was observed a handful of times. The chain employs TRBV18 and TRBJ2-4; D perhaps matches TRBD1 (6 bases). The CDR3 is made up of 14 amino acids. CDR1 KGHSH and CDR2 LQKENI come from the germline V gene. Trimming cost V 3 bases and J 9 bases, with 15 bases left between them. CDR3 amino acids: CASSPGAVGTIQYF. DNA of the CDR3: TGTGCCAGCTCACCGGGGGCTGTCGGCACCATTCAGTACTTC. The full variable domain, rest sourced from reference TRBV18 and TRBJ2-4, is NAGVMQNPRHLVRRRGQEARLRCSPMKGHSHVYWYRQLPEEGLKFMVYLQKENIIDESGMPKERFSAEFPKEGPSILRIQQVVRGDSAAYFCASSPGAVGTIQYFGAGTRLSVL.